This T cell receptor beta chain was captured by sequencing in a study of blood T cell repertoires in COVID-19. Study-wide context: Italy, Spain and the United States were the sources of the convalescent and acute COVID-19 samples.

Study processing details: Amplification of reference gene primers provided the estimated nucleated cell counts. The assay was immunoSEQ multiplex PCR, and TCRdb's table has in-frame clones only and misses some. That table is the source of V, J and clone size, and D and trimming were worked out from the DNA. The sample lists about 280,000 clones; 85% were seen once. Each participant's cohort was designated according to participant-reported clinical history. In Cohort 3, a recovered donor had either two negative PCRs, clearance, or symptom resolution. V was pared by 2 bases and J by 1 base, with 8 bases between. The CDR3 totals 13 residues. From germline, CDR1 is SQVTM and CDR2 ANQGSEA.

The material sequenced was PBMCs or T cells enriched from blood (not recorded which). This chain uses TRBV29-1 with TRBJ1-1, with no clear D. The clonotype was recovered from a woman aged 45-60 years who had recovered from COVID-19. CDR3 sequence: CSVEFQWNTEAFF. In nucleotides, the CDR3 is TGCAGCGTTGAATTTCAGTGGAACACTGAAGCTTTCTTT.